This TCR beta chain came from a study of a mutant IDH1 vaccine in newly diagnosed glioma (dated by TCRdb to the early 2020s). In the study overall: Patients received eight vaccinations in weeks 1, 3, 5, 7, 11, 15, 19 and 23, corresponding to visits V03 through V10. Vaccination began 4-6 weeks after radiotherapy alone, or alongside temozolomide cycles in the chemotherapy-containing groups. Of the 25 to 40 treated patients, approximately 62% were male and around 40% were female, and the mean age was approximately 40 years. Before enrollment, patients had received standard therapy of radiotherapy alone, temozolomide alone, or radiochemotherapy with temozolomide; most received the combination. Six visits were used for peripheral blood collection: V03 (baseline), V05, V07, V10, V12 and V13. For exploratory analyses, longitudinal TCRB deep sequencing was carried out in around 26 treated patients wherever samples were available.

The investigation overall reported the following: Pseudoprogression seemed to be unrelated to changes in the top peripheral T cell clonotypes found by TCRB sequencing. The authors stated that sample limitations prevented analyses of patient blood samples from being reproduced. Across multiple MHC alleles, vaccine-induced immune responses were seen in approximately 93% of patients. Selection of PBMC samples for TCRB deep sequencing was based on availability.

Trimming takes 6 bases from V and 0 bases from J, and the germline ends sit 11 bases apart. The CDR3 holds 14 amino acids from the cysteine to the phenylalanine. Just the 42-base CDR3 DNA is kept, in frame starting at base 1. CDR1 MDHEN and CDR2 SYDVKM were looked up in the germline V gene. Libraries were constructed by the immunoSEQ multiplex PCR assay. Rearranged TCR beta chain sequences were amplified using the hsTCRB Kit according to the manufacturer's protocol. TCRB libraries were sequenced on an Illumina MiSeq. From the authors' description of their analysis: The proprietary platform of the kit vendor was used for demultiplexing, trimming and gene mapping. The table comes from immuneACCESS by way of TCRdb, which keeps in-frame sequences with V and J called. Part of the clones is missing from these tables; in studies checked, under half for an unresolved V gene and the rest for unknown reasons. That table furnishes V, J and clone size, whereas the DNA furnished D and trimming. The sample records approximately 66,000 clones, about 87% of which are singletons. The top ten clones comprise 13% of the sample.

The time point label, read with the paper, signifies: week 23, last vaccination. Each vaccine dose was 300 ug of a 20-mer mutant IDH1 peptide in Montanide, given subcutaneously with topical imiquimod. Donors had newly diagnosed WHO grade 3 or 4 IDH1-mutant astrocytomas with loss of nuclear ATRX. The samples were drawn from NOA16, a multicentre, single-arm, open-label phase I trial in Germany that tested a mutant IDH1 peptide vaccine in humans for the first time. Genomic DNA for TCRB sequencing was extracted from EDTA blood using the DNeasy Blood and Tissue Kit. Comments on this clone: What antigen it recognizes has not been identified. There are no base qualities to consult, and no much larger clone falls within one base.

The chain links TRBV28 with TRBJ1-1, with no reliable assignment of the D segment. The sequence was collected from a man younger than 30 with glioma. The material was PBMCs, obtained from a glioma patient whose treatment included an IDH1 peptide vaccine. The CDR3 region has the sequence CASRLRGLNTEAFF. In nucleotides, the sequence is TGTGCCAGCAGACTACGAGGCCTGAACACTGAAGCTTTCTTT.